This T cell receptor (beta chain) originates from a study of blood T cell repertoires in COVID-19. Study as a whole: T cells, B-cell-depleted T cells, or PBMCs supplied cDNA or gDNA.

The assay was immunoSEQ multiplex PCR, and TCRdb's table has in-frame clones only and misses some. The sample shows roughly 300,000 clones, roughly 87% of them seen only once. Germline V lookup: CDR1 SGHAT, CDR2 FQNNGV. V shed 1 base and J shed 2 bases, with 12 bases lying between them. This CDR3 spans 15 amino acids. Donors were grouped by their self-reported clinical history. The clonotype comes from a woman aged 30 to 39 who had recovered from COVID-19. The J gene is TRBJ2-7, the V gene TRBV11-2; D is perhaps TRBD1 (6 bases). What was sequenced was PBMCs or T cells enriched from blood (not recorded which). The CDR3 region is CASSLVGAGTYEQYF. DNA of the CDR3: TGTGCCAGCAGCTTAGTGGGGGCAGGTACCTACGAGCAGTACTTC.